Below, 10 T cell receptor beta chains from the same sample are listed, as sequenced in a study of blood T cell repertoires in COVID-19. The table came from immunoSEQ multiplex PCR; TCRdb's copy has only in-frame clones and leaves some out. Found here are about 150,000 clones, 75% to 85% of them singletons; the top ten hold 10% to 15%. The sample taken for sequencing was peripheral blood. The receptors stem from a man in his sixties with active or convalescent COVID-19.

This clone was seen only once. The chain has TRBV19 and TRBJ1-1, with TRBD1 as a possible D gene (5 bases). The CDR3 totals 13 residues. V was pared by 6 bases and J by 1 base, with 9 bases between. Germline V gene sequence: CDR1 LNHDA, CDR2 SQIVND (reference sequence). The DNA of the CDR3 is TGTGCCAGTAGCTTGCAGGGGAACACTGAAGCTTTCTTT. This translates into CASSLQGNTEAFF.

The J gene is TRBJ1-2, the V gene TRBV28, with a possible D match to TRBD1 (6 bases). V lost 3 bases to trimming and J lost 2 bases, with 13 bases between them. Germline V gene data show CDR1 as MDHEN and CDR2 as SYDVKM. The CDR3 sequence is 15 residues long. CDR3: CASSFGGRENYGYTF. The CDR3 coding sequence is TGTGCCAGCAGTTTTGGGGGCCGAGAGAACTATGGCTACACCTTC.

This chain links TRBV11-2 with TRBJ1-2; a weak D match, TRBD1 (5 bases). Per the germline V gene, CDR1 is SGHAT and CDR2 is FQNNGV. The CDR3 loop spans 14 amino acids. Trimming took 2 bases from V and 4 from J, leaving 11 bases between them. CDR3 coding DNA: TGTGCCAGCAGCTTAAGACAGAACCTCTATGGCTACACCTTC. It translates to CASSLRQNLYGYTF. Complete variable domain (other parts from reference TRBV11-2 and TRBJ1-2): EAGVAQSPRYKIIEKRQSVAFWCNPISGHATLYWYQQILGQGPKLLIQFQNNGVVDDSQLPKDRFSAERLKGVDSTLKIQPAKLEDSAVYLCASSLRQNLYGYTFGSGTRLTVV.

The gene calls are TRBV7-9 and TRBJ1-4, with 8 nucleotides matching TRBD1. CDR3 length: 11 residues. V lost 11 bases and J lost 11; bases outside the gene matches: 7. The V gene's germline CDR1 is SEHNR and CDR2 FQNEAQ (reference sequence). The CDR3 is CAGQGAGKLFF. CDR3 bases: TGTGCCGGGCAGGGGGCGGGCAAACTGTTTTTT.

The CDR3 DNA reads as TGCGCCAGCAAAGGGGGAGACAGCTTACAAGAGACCCAGTACTTC. It specifies CASKGGDSLQETQYF. The chain joins TRBV5-1 to TRBJ2-5; possible D gene TRBD1, 6 bases. The CDR3 length is 15 residues. CDR1 and CDR2 from the germline V gene are SGHRS and YFSETQ. V was clipped by 6 bases and J by 2 bases, with 17 bases between them. Together with reference TRBV5-1 and TRBJ2-5, the CDR3 gives the full variable domain: KAGVTQTPRYLIKTRGQQVTLSCSPISGHRSVSWYQQTPGQGLQFLFEYFSETQRNKGNFPGRFSGRQFSNSRSEMNVSTLELGDSALYLCASKGGDSLQETQYFGPGTRLLVL.

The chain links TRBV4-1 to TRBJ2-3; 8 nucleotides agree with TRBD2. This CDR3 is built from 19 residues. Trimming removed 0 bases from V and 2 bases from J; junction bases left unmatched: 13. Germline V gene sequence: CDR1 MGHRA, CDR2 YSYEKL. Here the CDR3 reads CASSQEGSMRTSLTDTQYF. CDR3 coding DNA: TGCGCCAGCAGCCAAGAGGGTAGTATGCGGACTAGCCTCACAGATACGCAGTATTTT.

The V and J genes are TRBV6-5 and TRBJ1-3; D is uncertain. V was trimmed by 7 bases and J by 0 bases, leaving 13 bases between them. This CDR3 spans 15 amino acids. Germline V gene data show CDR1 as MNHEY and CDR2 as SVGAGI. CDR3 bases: TGTGCCAGCACCCCTTCGGGGAGCTCTGGAAACACCATATATTTT. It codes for CASTPSGSSGNTIYF.

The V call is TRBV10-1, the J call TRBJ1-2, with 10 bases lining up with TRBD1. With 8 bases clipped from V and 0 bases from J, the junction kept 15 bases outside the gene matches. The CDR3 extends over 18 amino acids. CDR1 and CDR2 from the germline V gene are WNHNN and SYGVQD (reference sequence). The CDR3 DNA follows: TGCGCCAGCGGGTACCGGGACAGGGGCTTAGCGGCTAACTATGGCTACACCTTC. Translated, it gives CASGYRDRGLAANYGYTF.

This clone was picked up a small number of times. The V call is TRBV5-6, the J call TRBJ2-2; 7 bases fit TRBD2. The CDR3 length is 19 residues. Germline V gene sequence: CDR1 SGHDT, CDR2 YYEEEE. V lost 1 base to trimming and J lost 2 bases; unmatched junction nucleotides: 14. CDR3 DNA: TGTGCCAGCAGCTTGTTGCCGGGGAAACTAGCGATAAACACCGGGGAGCTGTTTTTT. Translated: CASSLLPGKLAINTGELFF.

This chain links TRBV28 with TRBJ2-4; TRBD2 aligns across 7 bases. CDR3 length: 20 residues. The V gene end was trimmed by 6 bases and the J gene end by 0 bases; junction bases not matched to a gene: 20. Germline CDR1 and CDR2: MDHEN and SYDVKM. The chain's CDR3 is CASREAGLLISSIAKNIQYF. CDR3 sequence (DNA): TGTGCCAGCAGGGAGGCGGGACTATTAATCTCTTCGATAGCCAAAAACATTCAGTACTTC.